This passage covers 8 T cell receptor beta chains from one sample sequenced in a study of cytomegalovirus exposure and HLA in healthy donors. Primers included in the PCR were 60 Vbeta and 13 Jbeta primers. Sequencing used immunoSEQ multiplex PCR; TCRdb keeps in-frame clones, though not all of them. This sample's clone table lists 190,000 or so clones. Sequenced material: PBMCs. These receptors came from a boy between 10 and 17 years old in good health and CMV-seronegative.

The V call is TRBV30, the J call TRBJ2-5; 8 bases match TRBD2. CDR3 length: 14 residues. CDR1 is GTSNPN, CDR2 SVGIG, per germline (reference sequence). Trimming cost V 5 bases and J 4 bases; bases outside gene matches: 9. As DNA, the CDR3 is TGTGCCTGGGCCTTTTTCCGGGGGGGAGAGACCCAGTACTTC. Protein product: CAWAFFRGGETQYF. The variable domain in full, completed from reference TRBV30 and TRBJ2-5, reads SQTIHQWPATLVQPVGSPLSLECTVEGTSNPNLYWYRQAAGRGLQLLFYSVGIGQISSEVPQNLSASRPQDRQFILSSKKLLLSDSGFYLCAWAFFRGGETQYFGPGTRLLVL.

The chain couples TRBV5-6 to TRBJ1-1; the D gene is possibly TRBD1 (5 bases). The V end lost 7 bases, the J end lost 4 bases, and 20 bases lay between the germline ends. The V gene's germline CDR1 is SGHDT and CDR2 YYEEEE. The CDR3 sequence is 15 residues long. DNA for the CDR3: TGTGCCAGCCTACGCCCGGGGACTCTCGTCACTGAAGCTTTCTTT. Its protein product is CASLRPGTLVTEAFF.

J is TRBJ2-7 and V is TRBV4-1; maybe TRBD1 (5 bases). This CDR3 region has 14 residues. Deletions cut 2 bases from V and 7 bases from J, with 15 bases between. Germline assignment: CDR1 MGHRA and CDR2 YSYEKL. CDR3 region: CASSQIGRAWEQYF. CDR3 in DNA: TGCGCCAGCAGCCAAATAGGCAGGGCTTGGGAGCAGTACTTC.

The chain links TRBV30 to TRBJ2-7, with 9 positions matching TRBD1. Germline CDR1 GTSNPN, CDR2 SVGIG (reference sequence). The CDR3 loop spans 15 amino acids. Losses at the gene ends were 3 bases for V and 5 bases for J; bases not matched to a gene: 11. CDR3 nucleotides: TGTGCCTGGAGAAAGCCCGGGACAGGGTTCAACGAGCAGTACTTC. Its protein product is CAWRKPGTGFNEQYF.

The chain employs TRBV6-5 and TRBJ1-5, with no clear D. The CDR3 length is 15 residues. Germline-derived CDR1 and CDR2 are MNHEY and SVGAGI. Trimming pared 2 bases from V and 0 bases from J, leaving 8 bases between. Here the CDR3 DNA reads TGTGCCAGCAGTTACAGCCATTTTAGCAATCAGCCCCAGCATTTT. It translates to CASSYSHFSNQPQHF.

The rearrangement uses TRBV19 and TRBJ1-1, with D possibly being TRBD1 (5 bases). This CDR3 comprises 15 residues. V shed 8 bases and J shed 4 bases, with 20 bases lying between them. Germline V gene sequence: CDR1 LNHDA, CDR2 SQIVND (reference sequence). CDR3 nucleotide sequence: TGTGCCAGTTGCCCGCCCCCAGGGCAGGGCACTGAAGCTTTCTTT. Amino acids: CASCPPPGQGTEAFF.

This chain uses TRBV19 with TRBJ1-4; 8 nucleotides agree with TRBD1. The CDR3 has 14 amino acids. Per germline, CDR1 LNHDA and CDR2 SQIVND (reference sequence). J gave up 5 bases and V 5 bases, and 4 bases lay outside the gene matches. DNA for the CDR3: TGTGCCAGTAGTTCCAGGGGGCGCAATGAAAAACTGTTTTTT. Protein: CASSSRGRNEKLFF.

The V and J genes are TRBV29-1 and TRBJ1-1, with D tentatively TRBD1 (5 bases). The germline gives CDR1 SQVTM, CDR2 ANQGSEA. Trimming stripped 0 bases from V and 0 bases from J, with 11 bases between. This CDR3 spans 15 amino acids. Here the CDR3 reads CSVEDRDLMNTEAFF. The CDR3 bases are TGCAGCGTTGAAGACAGGGATTTAATGAACACTGAAGCTTTCTTT.